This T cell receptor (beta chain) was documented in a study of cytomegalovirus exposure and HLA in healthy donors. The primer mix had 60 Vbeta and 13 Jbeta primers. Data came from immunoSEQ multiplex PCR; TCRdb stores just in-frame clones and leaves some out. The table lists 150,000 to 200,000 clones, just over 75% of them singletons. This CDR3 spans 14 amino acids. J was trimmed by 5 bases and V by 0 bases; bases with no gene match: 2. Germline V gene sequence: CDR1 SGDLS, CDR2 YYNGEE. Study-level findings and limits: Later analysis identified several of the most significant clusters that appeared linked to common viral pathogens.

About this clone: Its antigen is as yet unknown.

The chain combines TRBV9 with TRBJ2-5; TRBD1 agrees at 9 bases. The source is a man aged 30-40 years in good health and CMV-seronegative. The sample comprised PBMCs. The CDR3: CASSVDRGPETQYF. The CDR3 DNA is TGTGCCAGCAGCGTAGACAGGGGGCCCGAGACCCAGTACTTC.